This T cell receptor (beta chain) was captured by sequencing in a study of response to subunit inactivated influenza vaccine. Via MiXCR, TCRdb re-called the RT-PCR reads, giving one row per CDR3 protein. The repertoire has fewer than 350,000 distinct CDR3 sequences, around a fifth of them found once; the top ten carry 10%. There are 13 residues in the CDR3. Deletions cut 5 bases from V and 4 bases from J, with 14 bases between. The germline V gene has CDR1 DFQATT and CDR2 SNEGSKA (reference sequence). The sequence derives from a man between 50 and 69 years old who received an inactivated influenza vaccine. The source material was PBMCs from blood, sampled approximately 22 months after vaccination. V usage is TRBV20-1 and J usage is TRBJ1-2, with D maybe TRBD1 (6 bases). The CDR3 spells CSAARDTSYGYTF. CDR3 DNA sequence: TGCAGTGCTGCAAGGGACACCAGCTATGGCTACACCTTC.